These T cell receptor beta chains were read from a single sample in a study of T cells in Graves' hyperthyroidism and ophthalmopathy. Each CDR3 protein gets one entry after TCRdb re-called the multiplex PCR reads with MiXCR. The data contain around 500,000 distinct CDR3 sequences, 16% of them singletons. The material sequenced was blood. The origin of the receptors is a woman in her twenties or thirties with Graves' ophthalmopathy. Both conserved end residues are part of each CDR3. Each record gives: J gene, V gene, D gene, clone size, CDR3 DNA, CDR3 protein. D genes are given only for firm matches. Clone sizes are given selectively: once, few, many, or a class where the clone is expanded.

TRBJ2-2,TRBV5-8,-,-,TGTGCCAGCAGCTTTTTGGGGGAGAGCACCGGGGAGCTGTTTTTT,CASSFLGESTGELFF
TRBJ2-1,TRBV28,-,many,TGTGCCAGCAGTGGGACCGTACCGCCAGATGAGCAGTTCTTC,CASSGTVPPDEQFF
TRBJ2-1,TRBV14,-,many,TGTGCCAGCAGTCGAAAGGGATGGAATGAGCAGTTCTTC,CASSRKGWNEQFF
TRBJ2-7,TRBV5-1,TRBD1,few,TGCGCCAGCAGCTTGTCCGGGACAGGGGTTGACGAGCAGTACTTC,CASSLSGTGVDEQYF
TRBJ1-2,TRBV12-3/TRBV12-4,TRBD1,many,TGTGCCAGCACTAGACTGGAGACAGGGAACTATGGCTACACCTTC,CASTRLETGNYGYTF
TRBJ1-6,TRBV12-3/TRBV12-4,-,-,TGTGCCAGCAGACTGACAGGAAATTCACCCCTCCACTTT,CASRLTGNSPLHF
TRBJ2-7,TRBV28,TRBD1,many,TGTGCCAGCAGTCGACAGGGGGTTGGGATCTACGAGCAGTACTTC,CASSRQGVGIYEQYF
TRBJ1-5,TRBV18,-,few,TGTGCCAGCTCACCCCTACCGGGACACTCTGAAAGCAATCAGCCCCAGCATTTT,CASSPLPGHSESNQPQHF
TRBJ2-3,TRBV24-1,-,-,TGTGCCACCAGTGATTTGGTAGGAGTTGGAACAGATACGCAGTATTTT,CATSDLVGVGTDTQYF
TRBJ2-7,TRBV29-1,-,-,TGCAGCGTTGCGAGCACGCTCCTCTGGGAGCAGTACTTC,CSVASTLLWEQYF
TRBJ2-3,TRBV4-1,-,many,TGCGCCAGCAGCCAGATGGACAATGGACCGGCGACAGATACGCAGTATTTT,CASSQMDNGPATDTQYF
TRBJ1-2,TRBV6-2/TRBV6-3,-,few,TGTGCCAGCAGTAATCAGTGGAATGGCTACACCTTC,CASSNQWNGYTF
TRBJ2-4,TRBV4-3,TRBD2,-,TGCGCCAGCGGCCAAGGAGTCTTTGCGGGAGGGGATTCCGGCATTCAGTACTTC,CASGQGVFAGGDSGIQYF
TRBJ2-3,TRBV6-2/TRBV6-3,TRBD2,many,TGTGCCAGCCAAAATCCCCTTAGCGGGATCTACACAGATACGCAGTATTTT,CASQNPLSGIYTDTQYF
TRBJ2-7,TRBV20-1,TRBD1,many,TGCAGTGCTAGGGGGGGACAGGATCTCTACGAGCAGTACTTC,CSARGGQDLYEQYF
TRBJ2-1,TRBV28,TRBD1,many,TGTGCCAGTGGTGACAGGGGGTTGAATGAGCAGTTCTTC,CASGDRGLNEQFF
TRBJ1-1,TRBV12-3/TRBV12-4,-,many,TGTGCCAGCAGTTTTCGAGATGGCACTGAAGCTTTCTTT,CASSFRDGTEAFF
TRBJ2-5,TRBV27,-,-,TGTGCCAGCAGGGCTAGGATGGTCGGCGAGACCCAGTACTTC,CASRARMVGETQYF
TRBJ2-2,TRBV28,TRBD1,few,TGTGCCAGCAGCTTTACAGGGGGCTGGGAGCTGTTTTTT,CASSFTGGWELFF
TRBJ2-5,TRBV6-1,-,many,TGTGCCAGCAGTGAATTGGGTCCCCAGACCCAGTACTTC,CASSELGPQTQYF
TRBJ2-2,TRBV4-3,TRBD2,few,TGCGCCAGCAGCCAACTAGCGGACGGGGAGCTGTTTTTT,CASSQLADGELFF
TRBJ2-1,TRBV5-1,-,-,TGCGCCAGCAGCTTGGTTGGGAGTTCCAACAATGAGCAGTTCTTC,CASSLVGSSNNEQFF
TRBJ2-2,TRBV20-1,TRBD2,-,TGCAGTGCCTCGAGCGGGAGTAGGACCGGGGAGCTGTTTTTT,CSASSGSRTGELFF
TRBJ1-2,TRBV10-3,-,-,TGTGCCATCAGTGATCCCTTCTCCCCCTCCCGCGGCGGCTACACCTTC,CAISDPFSPSRGGYTF
TRBJ2-7,TRBV7-8,-,-,TGTGCCAGCAGCCGGCCGACAGGCTACGAGCAGTACTTC,CASSRPTGYEQYF
TRBJ2-3,TRBV12-3/TRBV12-4,-,many,TGTGCCAGCAGTTTGACGGGAGAGAGCACAGATACGCAGTATTTT,CASSLTGESTDTQYF
TRBJ1-1,TRBV7-9,-,many,TGTGCCAGCAGCTTTGCGACAGTCGCCCCTGAAGCTTTCTTT,CASSFATVAPEAFF
TRBJ2-7,TRBV5-1,TRBD2,few,TGCGCCAGCAGCCCCAATAGCGGGGGAACCTCCTACGAGCAGTACTTC,CASSPNSGGTSYEQYF
TRBJ1-4,TRBV7-2,-,few,TGTGCCAGCAGCCGATCGTCGGCAACTAATGAAAAACTGTTTTTT,CASSRSSATNEKLFF
TRBJ1-5,TRBV2,-,-,TGTGCCAGCAGTTCCACCCCCCAGGGAAGCCATCAGCCCCAGCATTTT,CASSSTPQGSHQPQHF
TRBJ1-1,TRBV29-1,-,few,TGCAGCGCTGACCGGGACACCTCCGACACTGAAGCTTTCTTT,CSADRDTSDTEAFF
TRBJ2-1,TRBV4-1,TRBD1,-,TGCGCCAGCAGCCCTAAGGGGCAGGGACAGAGGTCCCTAAATGAGCAGTTCTTC,CASSPKGQGQRSLNEQFF
TRBJ2-1,TRBV20-1,-,many,TGCAGTGCTAGTCGGGCCGCGAATGAGCAGTTCTTC,CSASRAANEQFF
TRBJ2-7,TRBV10-3,-,-,TGTGCCATCAAGCTACGGGACACCTATTACGAGCAGTACTTC,CAIKLRDTYYEQYF
TRBJ2-5,TRBV6-1,-,few,TGTGCCAGCAGCCCGGACCCCCAAAGGGAGACCCAGTACTTC,CASSPDPQRETQYF
TRBJ2-1,TRBV30,TRBD2,-,TGTGCCTGGTTATTTTACAGGACTAGCGGGAGGGCCTCCTACAATGAGCAGTTCTTC,CAWLFYRTSGRASYNEQFF
TRBJ1-5,TRBV20-1,-,few,TGCAGTGCTAGATGGGGGGTCAGTCAGCCCCAGCATTTT,CSARWGVSQPQHF
TRBJ2-1,TRBV10-3,TRBD2,many,TGTGCCATCACCGATGGGACTAGCGGGAGCAGTAAGAATGAGCAGTTCTTC,CAITDGTSGSSKNEQFF
TRBJ2-5,TRBV30,-,-,TGTGCCTGTGTATTCGGGGGAGAGACCCAGTACTTC,CACVFGGETQYF
TRBJ2-3,TRBV11-1,-,-,TGTGCCAGCAGCTTAATTGGAGGTCTCGGCACAGATACGCAGTATTTT,CASSLIGGLGTDTQYF
TRBJ2-7,TRBV2,TRBD2,-,TGTGCCAGCAAGGCCCAACTAGCGGAGTCCTACGAGCAGTACTTC,CASKAQLAESYEQYF
TRBJ2-7,TRBV20-1,-,many,TGCAGTGCTAGAGATGTGTCGGGCACCCCATCCTACGAGCAGTACTTC,CSARDVSGTPSYEQYF
TRBJ1-4,TRBV7-9,TRBD1,-,TGTGCCAGCAGCTTAGGAACAGGGGGCGCTTATGAAAAACTGTTTTTT,CASSLGTGGAYEKLFF
TRBJ1-6,TRBV3-1,-,few,TGTGCCAGCAGCAAAGACAATTCACCCCTCCACTTT,CASSKDNSPLHF
TRBJ1-5,TRBV20-1,TRBD1,many,TGCAGTGCTGGGGGCGGGACAGGGAATCAGCCCCAGCATTTT,CSAGGGTGNQPQHF
TRBJ1-3,TRBV6-5,-,few,TGTGCCAGCAGTTACTCAAAAAACACCATCTCTGGAAACACCATATATTTT,CASSYSKNTISGNTIYF
TRBJ1-5,TRBV7-3,-,many,TGTGCCAGCAGCTTACAGCGCAATCAGCCCCAGCATTTT,CASSLQRNQPQHF
TRBJ1-1,TRBV12-3/TRBV12-4,-,many,TGTGCCAGCAGTTTCCAGGGTTTCACTGAAGCTTTCTTT,CASSFQGFTEAFF
TRBJ2-1,TRBV12-3/TRBV12-4,TRBD2,few,TGTGCCAGCAGGGGACTAGCGGGAGGTGGTGATGAGCAGTTCTTC,CASRGLAGGGDEQFF
TRBJ2-1,TRBV19,TRBD2,-,TGTGCCAGTAGCCCGACTAGCGGGTTGAATGAGCAGTTCTTC,CASSPTSGLNEQFF
TRBJ2-1,TRBV20-1,-,many,TGCAGTGCTACCGAAACGGAGACTTCTTCAAATGAGCAGTTCTTC,CSATETETSSNEQFF
TRBJ2-5,TRBV6-2/TRBV6-3,-,few,TGTGCCAGCACCAACGGACTGACAGGGACCCAGTACTTC,CASTNGLTGTQYF